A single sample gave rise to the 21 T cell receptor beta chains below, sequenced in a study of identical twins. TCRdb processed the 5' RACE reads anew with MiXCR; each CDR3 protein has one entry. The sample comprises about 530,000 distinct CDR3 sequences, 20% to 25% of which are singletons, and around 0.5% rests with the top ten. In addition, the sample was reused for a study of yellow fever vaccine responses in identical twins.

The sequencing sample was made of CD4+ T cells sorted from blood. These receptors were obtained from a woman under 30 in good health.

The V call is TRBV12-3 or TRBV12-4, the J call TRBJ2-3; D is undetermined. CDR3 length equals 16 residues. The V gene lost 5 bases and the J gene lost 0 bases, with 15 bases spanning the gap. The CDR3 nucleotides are TGTGCCAGCAGTCCCGACTCACTACCTAGCACAGATACGCAGTATTTT. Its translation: CASSPDSLPSTDTQYF.

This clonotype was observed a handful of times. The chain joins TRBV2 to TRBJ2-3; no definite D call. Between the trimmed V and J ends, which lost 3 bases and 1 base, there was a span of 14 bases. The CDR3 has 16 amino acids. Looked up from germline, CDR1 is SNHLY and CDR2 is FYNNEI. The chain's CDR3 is CASSDGLSMGTDTQYF. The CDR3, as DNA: TGTGCCAGCAGTGATGGGCTGTCTATGGGCACAGATACGCAGTATTTT.

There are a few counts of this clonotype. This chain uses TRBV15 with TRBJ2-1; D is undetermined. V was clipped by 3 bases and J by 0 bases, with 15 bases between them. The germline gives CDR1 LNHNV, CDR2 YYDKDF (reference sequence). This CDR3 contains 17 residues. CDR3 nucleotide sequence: TGTGCCACCAGCAGGGGTAAGGCGGAGCTCTCCTACAATGAGCAGTTCTTC. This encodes CATSRGKAELSYNEQFF.

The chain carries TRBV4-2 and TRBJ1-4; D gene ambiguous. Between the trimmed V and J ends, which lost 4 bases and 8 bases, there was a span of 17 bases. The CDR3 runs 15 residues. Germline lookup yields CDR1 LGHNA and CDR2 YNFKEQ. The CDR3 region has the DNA TGTGCCAGCAGCCCCCTGGGAGGGAGGCAGGAAAAACTGTTTTTT. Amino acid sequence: CASSPLGGRQEKLFF.

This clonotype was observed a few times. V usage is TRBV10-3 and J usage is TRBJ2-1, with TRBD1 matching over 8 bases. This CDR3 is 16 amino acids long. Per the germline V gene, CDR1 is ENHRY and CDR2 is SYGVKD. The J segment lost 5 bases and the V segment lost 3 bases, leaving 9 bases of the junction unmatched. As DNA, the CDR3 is TGTGCCATCAGTGACCCAGACAGGGGCTGGGACAATGAGCAGTTCTTC. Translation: CAISDPDRGWDNEQFF.

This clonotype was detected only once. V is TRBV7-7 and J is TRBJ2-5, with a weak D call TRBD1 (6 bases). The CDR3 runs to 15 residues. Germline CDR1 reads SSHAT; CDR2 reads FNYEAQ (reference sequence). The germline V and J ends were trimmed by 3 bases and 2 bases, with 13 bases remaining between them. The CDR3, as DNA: TGTGCCAGCAGCTTCCGGGACACGGTTCAAGAGACCCAGTACTTC. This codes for CASSFRDTVQETQYF.

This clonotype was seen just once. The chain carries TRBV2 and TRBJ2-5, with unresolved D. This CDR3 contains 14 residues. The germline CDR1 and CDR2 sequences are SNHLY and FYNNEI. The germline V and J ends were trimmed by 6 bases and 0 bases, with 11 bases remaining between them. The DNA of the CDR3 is TGTGCCAGCAGGAGGACCTATTACCAAGAGACCCAGTACTTC. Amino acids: CASRRTYYQETQYF. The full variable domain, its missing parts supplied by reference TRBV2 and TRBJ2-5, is EPEVTQTPSHQVTQMGQEVILRCVPISNHLYFYWYRQILGQKVEFLVSFYNNEISEKSEIFDDQFSVERPDGSNFTLKIRSTKLEDSAMYFCASRRTYYQETQYFGPGTRLLVL.

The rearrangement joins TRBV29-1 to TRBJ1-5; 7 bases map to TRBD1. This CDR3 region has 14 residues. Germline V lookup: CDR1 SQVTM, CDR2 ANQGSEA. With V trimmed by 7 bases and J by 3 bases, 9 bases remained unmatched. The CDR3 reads CSASQGGINQPQHF. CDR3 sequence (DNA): TGCAGCGCAAGCCAGGGGGGTATCAATCAGCCCCAGCATTTT.

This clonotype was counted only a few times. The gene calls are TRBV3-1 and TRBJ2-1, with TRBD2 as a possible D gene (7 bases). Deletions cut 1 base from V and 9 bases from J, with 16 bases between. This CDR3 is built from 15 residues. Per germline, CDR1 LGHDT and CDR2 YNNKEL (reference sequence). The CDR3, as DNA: TGTGCCAGCAGCCAAGTCTCCGGGGGGCTTAGTGAGCAGTTCTTC. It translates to CASSQVSGGLSEQFF.

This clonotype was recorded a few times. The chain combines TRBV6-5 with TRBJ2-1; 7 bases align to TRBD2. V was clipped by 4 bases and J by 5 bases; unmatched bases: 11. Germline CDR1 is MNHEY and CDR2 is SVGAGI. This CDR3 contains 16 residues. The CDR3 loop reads CASSSLGLGPNNEQFF. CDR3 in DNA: TGTGCCAGCAGTTCCCTAGGACTAGGTCCAAACAATGAGCAGTTCTTC.

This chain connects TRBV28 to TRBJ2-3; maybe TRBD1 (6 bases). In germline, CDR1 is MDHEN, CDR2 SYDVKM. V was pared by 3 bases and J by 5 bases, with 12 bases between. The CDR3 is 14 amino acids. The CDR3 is CASSFTGTRDTQYF. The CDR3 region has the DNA TGTGCCAGCAGTTTTACCGGGACACGAGATACGCAGTATTTT.

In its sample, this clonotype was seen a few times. The chain's CDR3 is CASSYSSRNTEAFF. CDR3 DNA sequence: TGTGCCAGCAGTTACTCCAGCAGGAACACTGAAGCTTTCTTT. This sequence joins TRBV6-2 or TRBV6-3 and TRBJ1-1, with D unclear. Germline CDR1 and CDR2: MNHEY and SVGEGT. Trimming removed 0 bases from V and 1 base from J, with 6 bases in between. The CDR3 length is 14 residues.

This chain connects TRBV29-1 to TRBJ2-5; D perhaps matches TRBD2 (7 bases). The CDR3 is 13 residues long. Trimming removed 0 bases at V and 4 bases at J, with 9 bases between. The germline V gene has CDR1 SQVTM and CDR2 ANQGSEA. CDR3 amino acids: CSVEERGAETQYF. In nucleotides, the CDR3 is TGCAGCGTTGAAGAACGGGGGGCAGAGACCCAGTACTTC.

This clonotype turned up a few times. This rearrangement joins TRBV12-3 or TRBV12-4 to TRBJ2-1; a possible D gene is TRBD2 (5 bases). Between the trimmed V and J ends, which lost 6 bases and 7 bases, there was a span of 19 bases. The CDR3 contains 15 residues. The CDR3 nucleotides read TGTGCCAGCAGCCACCCGGGCGGGCTGAGGAATGAGCAGTTCTTC. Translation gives CASSHPGGLRNEQFF.

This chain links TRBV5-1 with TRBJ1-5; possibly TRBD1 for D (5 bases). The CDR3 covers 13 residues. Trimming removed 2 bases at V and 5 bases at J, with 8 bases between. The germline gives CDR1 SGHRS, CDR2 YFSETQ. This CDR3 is CASSFWGDQPQHF. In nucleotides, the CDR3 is TGCGCCAGCAGCTTTTGGGGCGATCAGCCCCAGCATTTT.

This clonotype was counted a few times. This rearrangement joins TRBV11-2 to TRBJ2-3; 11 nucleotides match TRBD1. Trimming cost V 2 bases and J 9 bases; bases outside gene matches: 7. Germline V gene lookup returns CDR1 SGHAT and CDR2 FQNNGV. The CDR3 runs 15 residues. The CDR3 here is CASSLRGDRGDTQYF. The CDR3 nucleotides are TGTGCCAGCAGCTTACGTGGGGACAGGGGGGACACGCAGTATTTT.

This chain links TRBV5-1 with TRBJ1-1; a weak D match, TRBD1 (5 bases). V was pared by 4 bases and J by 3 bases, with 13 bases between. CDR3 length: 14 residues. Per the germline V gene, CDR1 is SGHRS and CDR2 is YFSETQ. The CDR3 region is CASSPIRGDTEAFF. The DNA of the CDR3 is TGCGCCAGCAGCCCGATCCGAGGGGACACTGAAGCTTTCTTT.

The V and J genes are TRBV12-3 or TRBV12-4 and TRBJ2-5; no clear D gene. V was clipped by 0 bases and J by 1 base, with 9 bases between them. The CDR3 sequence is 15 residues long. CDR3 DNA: TGTGCCAGCAGTTTAGCGCCGAGTAGCCAAGAGACCCAGTACTTC. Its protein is CASSLAPSSQETQYF.

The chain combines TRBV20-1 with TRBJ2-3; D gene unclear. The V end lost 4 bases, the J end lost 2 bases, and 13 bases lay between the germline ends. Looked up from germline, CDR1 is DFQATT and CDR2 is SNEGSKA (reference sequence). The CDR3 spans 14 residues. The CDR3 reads CSATAVAPTDTQYF. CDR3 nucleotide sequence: TGCAGTGCTACGGCGGTCGCTCCCACAGATACGCAGTATTTT.

Written as DNA, the CDR3 is TGTGCCAGCAGTTTCAAGCGGCAGGCCGTTGCCAAAAACATTCAGTACTTC. The encoded protein is CASSFKRQAVAKNIQYF. The chain links TRBV28 to TRBJ2-4; weak D call: TRBD2 (5 bases). CDR3 length: 17 amino acids. Germline CDR1 reads MDHEN; CDR2 reads SYDVKM. V was pared by 3 bases and J by 1 base, with 16 bases between.

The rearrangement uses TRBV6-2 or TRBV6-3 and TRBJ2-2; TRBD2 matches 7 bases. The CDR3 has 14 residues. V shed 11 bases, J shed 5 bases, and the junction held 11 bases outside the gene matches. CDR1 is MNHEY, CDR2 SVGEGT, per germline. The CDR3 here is CAAQKGLRTGELFF. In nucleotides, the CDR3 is TGTGCCGCCCAGAAGGGACTACGGACCGGGGAGCTGTTTTTT.